Presented here are 8 T cell receptor beta chains from one specimen sequenced in a study of a mutant IDH1 vaccine in newly diagnosed glioma. Measured with immunoSEQ multiplex PCR; TCRdb has only the in-frame clones, and not every one. The sample yields 50,000 to 65,000 clones, 70% to 85% seen once. The sample's time point: week 11, during vaccination. With topical imiquimod, each dose of the vaccine consisted of 300 ug of mutant IDH1 20-mer peptide. These receptors' targets are unknown. The sample was PBMCs, taken from a glioma patient whose treatment included an IDH1 peptide vaccine. These receptors were collected from a woman in her forties or fifties with glioma.

This clone was seen once. CDR3 amino acids: CASSWEGRNTGELFF. The DNA of the CDR3 is TGTGCCAGCAGTTGGGAGGGGAGGAACACCGGGGAGCTGTTTTTT. The rearrangement links TRBV6-1 to TRBJ2-2, with 7 nucleotides matching TRBD2. The germline V gene encodes CDR1 MNHNS and CDR2 SASEGT. Trimming at V came to 5 bases and at J to 1 base, leaving 4 bases not matched to a gene. This CDR3 is 15 amino acids long.

J is TRBJ2-5 and V is TRBV7-2; TRBD1 might be the D (5 bases). This CDR3 is 13 amino acids long. The germline gives CDR1 SGHTA, CDR2 FQGNSA. V gave up 2 bases and J gave up 5 bases, with 9 bases separating them. The DNA for the CDR3 is TGTGCCAGCAGCTTACAAGGGGTGGAGACCCAGTACTTC. It codes for CASSLQGVETQYF.

This chain joins TRBV6-4 and TRBJ1-4, with D unresolved. The V end was cut by 4 bases, the J end by 8 bases, with 11 bases between. Germline assignment: CDR1 MRHNA and CDR2 SNTAGT. The CDR3 spans 13 residues. This chain's CDR3 is CASSGQVGEKLFF. DNA for the CDR3: TGTGCCAGCAGTGGGCAGGTTGGGGAAAAACTGTTTTTT.

This clone was detected only once. This chain joins TRBV5-1 and TRBJ2-1; 8 bases line up with TRBD2. With 3 bases clipped from V and 4 bases from J, the junction kept 9 bases outside the gene matches. Germline V lookup: CDR1 SGHRS, CDR2 YFSETQ. This CDR3 is 16 amino acids long. The DNA for the CDR3 is TGCGCCAGCAGCTCGCTCGTTGCGGGGGGTTACAATGAGCAGTTCTTC. It yields the protein CASSSLVAGGYNEQFF. Variable domain in full (rest from reference TRBV5-1 and TRBJ2-1): KAGVTQTPRYLIKTRGQQVTLSCSPISGHRSVSWYQQTPGQGLQFLFEYFSETQRNKGNFPGRFSGRQFSNSRSEMNVSTLELGDSALYLCASSSLVAGGYNEQFFGPGTRLTVL.

The chain has TRBV5-6 and TRBJ2-7, with D perhaps assigned TRBD1 or TRBD2 (7 bases each). V lost 3 bases and J lost 5, with 15 bases in between. The CDR3 consists of 14 residues. Germline V gives CDR1 SGHDT, CDR2 YYEEEE. CDR3 amino acids: CASSSGGRGHEQYF. In DNA, the CDR3 is TGTGCCAGCAGCTCGGGGGGAAGGGGGCACGAGCAGTACTTC.

The chain's CDR3 is CASSPDSRGYTF. In DNA, the CDR3 is TGTGCCAGCAGCCCTGACAGTAGGGGCTACACCTTC. The rearrangement joins TRBV5-4 to TRBJ1-2; D is perhaps TRBD1 (5 bases). The CDR3 spans 12 residues. The germline V gene has CDR1 SGHNT and CDR2 YYREEE (reference sequence). Trimming cost V 4 bases and J 8 bases, with 12 bases left between them.

The CDR3 spells CASSGVLRWDTQYF. Here the CDR3 DNA reads TGTGCCAGCAGTGGCGTACTCCGGTGGGATACGCAGTATTTT. This chain connects TRBV2 to TRBJ2-3; D gene ambiguous. V lost 4 bases and J 6 bases, leaving 14 bases between the germline ends. Germline V gene sequence: CDR1 SNHLY, CDR2 FYNNEI. This CDR3 spans 14 amino acids. Full variable domain (remainder filled in from reference TRBV2 and TRBJ2-3): EPEVTQTPSHQVTQMGQEVILRCVPISNHLYFYWYRQILGQKVEFLVSFYNNEISEKSEIFDDQFSVERPDGSNFTLKIRSTKLEDSAMYFCASSGVLRWDTQYFGPGTRLTVL.

This CDR3 is CASSLSGGPHNEQFF. The CDR3 DNA sequence: TGTGCCAGCAGCCTAAGCGGGGGCCCCCACAATGAGCAGTTCTTC. V usage is TRBV7-9 and J usage is TRBJ2-1, with 8 bases lining up with TRBD2. The CDR3 runs 15 residues. J was trimmed by 5 bases and V by 5 bases; bases with no gene match: 8. Germline-derived CDR1 and CDR2 are SEHNR and FQNEAQ (reference sequence).